The 9 T cell receptor beta chains reported below all come from one sample, sequenced in a study of regulatory T cells in long-lasting Graves disease. Relying on iRepertoire HTBI primers and Arm-PCR of CDR3 regions, the team built TCR beta libraries. MiXCR, run by TCRdb on the multiplex PCR reads, gives a single entry per CDR3 protein. In the table there are around 500,000 distinct CDR3 sequences, about 16% of which are singletons. The sample's time point: newly diagnosed GD, antithyroid drugs for less than 3 months. Following extraction of RNA from PBMCs, that RNA was used to make the TCR library. These same data were also listed under a study on T cells in Graves' hyperthyroidism and ophthalmopathy.

Here the sequenced sample was peripheral blood mononuclear cells (PBMCs), taken at new diagnosis, from a patient treated with antithyroid drugs. The receptors derive from a woman aged 35 to 59 with Graves disease.

The J gene is TRBJ2-7, the V gene TRBV9; unclear D gene. The CDR3 contains 13 residues. The V end lost 0 bases, the J end lost 2 bases, and 6 bases lay between the germline ends. CDR1 SGDLS and CDR2 YYNGEE come from the germline V gene. The CDR3 region has the DNA TGTGCCAGCAGCGTAGGAGACACCTACGAGCAGTACTTC. Translating it yields CASSVGDTYEQYF.

For the CDR3, the DNA is TGTGCCAGCGAAACATCAGGGAGGTGGACCGGGGAGCTGTTTTTT. It encodes CASETSGRWTGELFF. This rearrangement joins TRBV6-1 to TRBJ2-2; D may be TRBD2 (6 bases). The CDR3 spans 15 residues. The germline V gene has CDR1 MNHNS and CDR2 SASEGT. Trimming cost V 8 bases and J 5 bases, with 18 bases left between them.

This clonotype was counted many times. The chain combines TRBV2 with TRBJ2-1, with D perhaps matching TRBD1 (6 bases). There are 14 residues in the CDR3. Germline V gene sequence: CDR1 SNHLY, CDR2 FYNNEI. V gave up 0 bases and J gave up 8 bases, with 11 bases separating them. This CDR3 reads CASSEATEGDEQFF. As DNA, the CDR3 is TGTGCCAGCAGTGAAGCGACCGAGGGGGATGAGCAGTTCTTC.

The V and J genes are TRBV7-2 and TRBJ1-4; no clear D. CDR1 SGHTA and CDR2 FQGNSA come from the germline V gene. This CDR3 has 16 amino acids. Trimming took 1 base from V and 5 from J, leaving 14 bases between them. CDR3 sequence reads: CASSLGAPSLNEKLFF. CDR3 bases: TGTGCCAGCAGCTTAGGGGCACCGAGCCTCAATGAAAAACTGTTTTTT. Filled out from reference TRBV7-2 and TRBJ1-4, the complete variable domain reads GAGVSQSPSNKVTEKGKDVELRCDPISGHTALYWYRQSLGQGLEFLIYFQGNSAPDKSGLPSDRFSAERTGGSVSTLTIQRTQQEDSAVYLCASSLGAPSLNEKLFFGSGTQLSVL.

This clonotype was picked up many times. The rearrangement links TRBV6-1 to TRBJ1-5; D not resolved. This CDR3 has 15 residues. Trimming left V 6 bases short and J 2 bases short, with 14 bases between. From germline, CDR1 is MNHNS and CDR2 SASEGT. The CDR3: CASSPAPGRNQPQHF. For the CDR3, the DNA is TGTGCCAGCAGCCCGGCCCCAGGTCGCAATCAGCCCCAGCATTTT.

V and J are TRBV6-2 or TRBV6-3 and TRBJ1-3; 7 bases fit TRBD1. Germline V gene lookup returns CDR1 MNHEY and CDR2 SVGEGT. The length of the CDR3 is 17 residues. V lost 3 bases and J lost 2; bases outside the gene matches: 10. The CDR3 DNA reads as TGTGCCAGCAGTTATTTCGCCGGGACAGCGACTGGAAACACCATATATTTT. Translation: CASSYFAGTATGNTIYF.

The sample holds many counts of this clonotype. The chain joins TRBV29-1 to TRBJ1-1; D unclear. V shed 4 bases and J shed 5 bases, with 8 bases lying between them. The CDR3 contains 11 residues. Germline CDR1 is SQVTM and CDR2 is ANQGSEA. Here the CDR3 DNA reads TGCAGCGTTGCAGCGGGGACTGAAGCTTTCTTT. Encoded protein: CSVAAGTEAFF.

This clonotype was observed at least ten times. Its ends do not fully match the called genes, so a read error is possible. The chain couples TRBV5-1 to TRBJ1-1, with D unresolved. This CDR3 is built from 13 residues. The germline gives CDR1 SGHRS, CDR2 YFSETQ. The CDR3 is CASSLDGDTEAFF. CDR3 DNA: TGTGCCAGCAGCTTAGACGGGGACACTGAAGCTTTCTTT.

The chain couples TRBV2 to TRBJ2-3, with 10 bases identical to TRBD2. CDR3 length: 15 amino acids. The V gene end was trimmed by 3 bases and the J gene end by 8 bases; junction bases not matched to a gene: 8. From germline, CDR1 is SNHLY and CDR2 FYNNEI. The CDR3 DNA reads TGTGCCAGCAGTGAGAGGGCTAGCGGGGGAGGTACGCAGTATTTT. Protein product: CASSERASGGGTQYF. The whole variable domain, filled in from reference TRBV2 and TRBJ2-3, reads EPEVTQTPSHQVTQMGQEVILRCVPISNHLYFYWYRQILGQKVEFLVSFYNNEISEKSEIFDDQFSVERPDGSNFTLKIRSTKLEDSAMYFCASSERASGGGTQYFGPGTRLTVL.